These T cell receptor beta chains were read from a single sample in a study of T cell repertoires in cytomegalovirus infection. TCRdb reanalysed the reads using MiXCR and keeps one entry per CDR3 protein. The sample lists approximately 770,000 distinct CDR3 sequences; 29% were seen once. What these receptors recognize is not known. The starting material was cultured CD8+ T cells from PBMCs, obtained from culture after CMV antigen stimulation. The source of these receptors is a human donor in good health (CMV status not recorded). Some clones in this sample may be carry-over from other donors' samples. Each CDR3 is given with its conserved first and last residue. D genes are given only for firm matches. A row's size may be missing; if present it is once, few, many or a size class.

TGTGCCAGCAGCAGCGGGGGGCCGTACAATGAGCAGTTCTTC	CASSSGGPYNEQFF	TRBD2	many	TRBV27	TRBJ2-1
TGTGCCAGCAGACGGCGAGCCATCCAAGAGACCCAGTACTTC	CASRRRAIQETQYF	-	-	TRBV27	TRBJ2-5
TGTGCCATCTCGTCAGGAGGGAGCAATCAGCCCCAGCATTTT	CAISSGGSNQPQHF	-	-	TRBV10-3	TRBJ1-5
TGTGCCAGCAGTTACTCGGGTCCGAACACCGGGGAGCTGTTTTTT	CASSYSGPNTGELFF	-	-	TRBV6-2/TRBV6-3	TRBJ2-2
TGTGCCAGCAGCTCTTACGTGGGCACAGATACGCAGTATTTT	CASSSYVGTDTQYF	-	-	TRBV7-9	TRBJ2-3
TGCAGCGTTTTGGCCAGCACTGAAGCTTTCTTT	CSVLASTEAFF	-	-	TRBV29-1	TRBJ1-1
TGCAGCGTTGAAAACGACAGGGGGCTGGAGGGCTACACCTTC	CSVENDRGLEGYTF	TRBD1	many	TRBV29-1	TRBJ1-2
TGTGCCAGCAGTAACTGGGAGACCCTGGGCGACACTGAAGCTTTCTTT	CASSNWETLGDTEAFF	-	few	TRBV6-2/TRBV6-3	TRBJ1-1
TGCGCCAGCAGCCAAGAGGGAGGTAACAGGGGATCCCCTGAGCAGTTCTTC	CASSQEGGNRGSPEQFF	-	-	TRBV4-1	TRBJ2-1
TGTGCCAGCAGCGCCCAAGAATATGGGGTCTTTGGCTACACCTTC	CASSAQEYGVFGYTF	-	-	TRBV9	TRBJ1-2
TGTGCCAGCAGCCAAGAACGGTTCTCCCCCGGGGAGCTGTTTTTT	CASSQERFSPGELFF	-	-	TRBV4-2	TRBJ2-2
TGTGCCAGCAGTTTAGGGGACTCTAATTCACCCCTCCACTTT	CASSLGDSNSPLHF	-	few	TRBV27	TRBJ1-6
TGTGCCACCGGGGGACAGGGAAGGAACGCTTTCTTT	CATGGQGRNAFF	TRBD1	-	TRBV27	TRBJ1-1
TGTGCTAGTGGTTCCGAAGGGATGGAATACACCGGGGAGCTGTTTTTT	CASGSEGMEYTGELFF	-	-	TRBV12-5	TRBJ2-2
TGTGCCAGCAGTTACTCCGCAGGGACTGAAGCTTTCTTT	CASSYSAGTEAFF	-	few	TRBV6-5	TRBJ1-1
TGTGCCAGCAGCCCGGGTGGTAGATTGGCTGGAAACACCATATATTTT	CASSPGGRLAGNTIYF	-	many	TRBV7-9	TRBJ1-3
TGTGCCAGCAGTGGTGTTCAGGGGGGCTACAATGAGCAGTTCTTC	CASSGVQGGYNEQFF	-	-	TRBV6-1	TRBJ2-1
TGTGCCAGCAGCCAAGATCTTCAGGGGGGGGGCTCCGAGCAGTTCTTC	CASSQDLQGGGSEQFF	-	few	TRBV4-2	TRBJ2-1